Below, 9 T cell receptor beta chains from the same sample are listed, as sequenced in a study of blood T cell repertoires in COVID-19. Data came from immunoSEQ multiplex PCR; TCRdb stores just in-frame clones and leaves some out. This table holds roughly 200,000 clones, about 82% found once. Specimen: PBMCs or T cells enriched from blood (not recorded which). The receptors derive from a woman younger than 45 who had recovered from COVID-19.

This clone was found once. The rearrangement joins TRBV5-5 to TRBJ1-4; a weak D match, TRBD1 (5 bases). CDR3 length: 14 amino acids. V was cut by 4 bases and J by 8 bases, with 15 bases left in between. Germline V gene sequence: CDR1 SGHKS, CDR2 YYEKEE (reference sequence). For the CDR3, the DNA is TGTGCCAGCAGCGACTTCCGGGGGGAAGAAAAACTGTTTTTT. Its translation: CASSDFRGEEKLFF.

This chain joins TRBV4-1 and TRBJ2-4; the match to TRBD2 covers 10 bases. The V segment lost 2 bases and the J segment 6 bases; nucleotides outside the gene matches: 7. This CDR3 is 16 amino acids long. Germline V gene data show CDR1 as MGHRA and CDR2 as YSYEKL. CDR3 sequence reads: CASSQTTGLAPNIQYF. The DNA of the CDR3 is TGCGCCAGCAGCCAAACGACGGGACTAGCGCCAAACATTCAGTACTTC.

This sequence joins TRBV10-1 and TRBJ2-1, with 8 bases matching TRBD2. The V and J ends lost 0 bases and 7 bases, in that order; junction bases with no gene match: 11. CDR3 length equals 17 residues. The germline gives CDR1 WNHNN, CDR2 SYGVQD (reference sequence). CDR3: CASSESIRGLDPNEQFF. DNA for the CDR3: TGCGCCAGCAGTGAGTCGATTCGGGGACTAGACCCTAATGAGCAGTTCTTC.

The sample holds a few counts of this clone. This chain uses TRBV6-5 with TRBJ1-2; D perhaps matches TRBD1 (6 bases). Trimming left V 6 bases short and J 7 bases short, with 15 bases between. Germline V gives CDR1 MNHEY, CDR2 SVGAGI. CDR3 length: 13 amino acids. Here the CDR3 reads CASRSNRDPGYTF. The CDR3 bases are TGTGCCAGCAGATCTAACAGGGACCCTGGCTACACCTTC.

The chain couples TRBV28 to TRBJ1-3; 7 nucleotides align to TRBD1. V was pared by 5 bases and J by 6 bases, with 13 bases of the junction left unmatched. Germline-derived CDR1 and CDR2 are MDHEN and SYDVKM. This CDR3 contains 16 residues. For the CDR3, the DNA is TGTGCCAGCAGTACAATGACAGGGAGATTGGCAAACACCATATATTTT. It specifies CASSTMTGRLANTIYF.

The chain recombines TRBV27 with TRBJ2-7, with 10 bases that match TRBD1. The CDR3 runs to 15 residues. CDR1 MNHEY and CDR2 SMNVEV come from the germline V gene (reference sequence). V dropped 6 bases and J dropped 3; count of bases not matched to a gene: 8. Here the CDR3 reads CASSQDWTGGYEQYF. The CDR3 coding sequence is TGTGCCAGCAGCCAAGACTGGACAGGGGGCTACGAGCAGTACTTC.

The rearrangement uses TRBV12-5 and TRBJ2-3; 11 bases fit TRBD2. CDR1 is LGHNT, CDR2 FRNRAP, per germline. J lost 8 bases, V lost 6 bases, and 7 bases had no gene match. This CDR3 is built from 14 residues. CDR3 DNA sequence: TGTGCTAGTGGGCTAGCGGGAGGAAGTAGTACGCAGTATTTT. This codes for CASGLAGGSSTQYF.

The rearrangement links TRBV5-4 to TRBJ2-1, with TRBD2 matching 13 bases. CDR1 SGHNT and CDR2 YYREEE come from the germline V gene (reference sequence). This CDR3 region has 16 residues. Germline trimming cut 4 bases from V and 4 bases from J; bases unmatched to any gene: 5. This chain's CDR3 is CASSQRTSGSYNEQFF. CDR3 nucleotides: TGTGCCAGCAGCCAGAGGACTAGCGGGAGTTACAATGAGCAGTTCTTC.

This clone occurred once. This chain joins TRBV28 and TRBJ2-7, with D maybe TRBD2 (6 bases). Trimming shortened V by 5 bases and J by 5 bases, and 22 bases separated the two germline ends. The CDR3 extends over 16 amino acids. Germline values: CDR1 MDHEN, CDR2 SYDVKM. CDR3 loop: CASSPLADWRPHEQYF. The CDR3 nucleotides are TGTGCCAGCAGTCCCTTAGCGGATTGGAGACCCCACGAGCAGTACTTC.